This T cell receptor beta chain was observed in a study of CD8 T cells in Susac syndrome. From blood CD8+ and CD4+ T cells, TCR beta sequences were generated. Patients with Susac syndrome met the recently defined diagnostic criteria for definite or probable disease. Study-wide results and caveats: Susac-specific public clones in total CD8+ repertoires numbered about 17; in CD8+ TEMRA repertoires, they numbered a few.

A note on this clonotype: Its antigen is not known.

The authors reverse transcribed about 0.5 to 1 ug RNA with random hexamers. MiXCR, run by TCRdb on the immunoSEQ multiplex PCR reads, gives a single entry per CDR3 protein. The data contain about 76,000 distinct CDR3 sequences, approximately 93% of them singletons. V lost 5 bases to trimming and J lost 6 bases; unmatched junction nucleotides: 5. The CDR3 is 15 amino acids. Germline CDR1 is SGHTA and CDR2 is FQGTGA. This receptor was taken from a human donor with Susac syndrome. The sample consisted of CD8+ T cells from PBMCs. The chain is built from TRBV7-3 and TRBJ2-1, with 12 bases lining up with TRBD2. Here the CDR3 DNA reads TGTGCCAGCAGCCTACTAGCGGGGGGTGCCAATGAGCAGTTCTTC. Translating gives CASSLLAGGANEQFF.